Each of the 3 T cell receptor beta chains below was sequenced from the same sample in a study of cytomegalovirus exposure and HLA in healthy donors. PCR was performed using 60 Vbeta and 13 Jbeta primers. Sequencing was performed with immunoSEQ multiplex PCR; in TCRdb, only in-frame clones are kept and a portion is missing. Found here are 40,000 or so clones, over 60% of them singletons; the top ten hold 3.4%. The sequenced sample was PBMCs. These receptors were collected from a woman in her 30s in good health and CMV-seronegative.

This clone was seen a few times. This sequence joins TRBV30 and TRBJ1-5; 7 nucleotides line up with TRBD1. This CDR3 is 14 amino acids long. CDR1 GTSNPN and CDR2 SVGIG come from the germline V gene (reference sequence). The J segment lost 2 bases and the V segment lost 1 base, leaving 2 bases of the junction unmatched. CDR3 coding DNA: TGTGCCTGGAGTGGAGGGACAGGCAATCAGCCCCAGCATTTT. Encoded protein: CAWSGGTGNQPQHF.

V is TRBV30 and J is TRBJ2-3; D unresolved. CDR1 is GTSNPN, CDR2 SVGIG, per germline (reference sequence). This CDR3 region has 13 residues. The germline V and J ends were trimmed by 2 bases and 0 bases, with 6 bases remaining between them. Here the CDR3 DNA reads TGTGCCTGGAGTACCGGGAGCACAGATACGCAGTATTTT. Its translation is CAWSTGSTDTQYF.

The rearrangement links TRBV30 to TRBJ2-1, with a possible D match to TRBD1 (5 bases). The ends were cut back, 5 bases at V and 5 bases at J, with 16 bases in the middle. The CDR3 covers 14 residues. Germline CDR1 and CDR2: GTSNPN and SVGIG (reference sequence). This CDR3 reads CAWARGGKNNEQFF. The CDR3 nucleotides are TGTGCCTGGGCTAGGGGCGGTAAAAACAATGAGCAGTTCTTC.